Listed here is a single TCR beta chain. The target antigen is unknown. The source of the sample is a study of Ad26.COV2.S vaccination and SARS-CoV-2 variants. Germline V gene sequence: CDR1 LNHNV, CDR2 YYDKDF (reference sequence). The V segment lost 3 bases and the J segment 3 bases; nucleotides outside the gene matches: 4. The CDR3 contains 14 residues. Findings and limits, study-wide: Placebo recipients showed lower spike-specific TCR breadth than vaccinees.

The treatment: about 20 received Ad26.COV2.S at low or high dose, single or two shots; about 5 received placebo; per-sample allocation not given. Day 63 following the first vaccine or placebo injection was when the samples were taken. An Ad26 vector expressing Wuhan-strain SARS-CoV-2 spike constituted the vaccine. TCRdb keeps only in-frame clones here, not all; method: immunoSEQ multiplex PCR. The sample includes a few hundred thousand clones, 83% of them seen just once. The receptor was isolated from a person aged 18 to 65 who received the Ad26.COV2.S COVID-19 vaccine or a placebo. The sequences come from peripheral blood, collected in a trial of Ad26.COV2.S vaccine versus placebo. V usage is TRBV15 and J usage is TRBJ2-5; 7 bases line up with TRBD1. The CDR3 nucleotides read TGTGCCACCAGCAGGATGACAGGGAAAGAGACCCAGTACTTC. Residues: CATSRMTGKETQYF. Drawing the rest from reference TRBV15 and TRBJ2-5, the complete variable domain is DAMVIQNPRYQVTQFGKPVTLSCSQTLNHNVMYWYQQKSSQAPKLLFHYYDKDFNNEADTPDNFQSRRPNTSFCFLDIRSPGLGDTAMYLCATSRMTGKETQYFGPGTRLLVL.